What follows are 30 T cell receptor beta chains derived from one specimen sequenced in a study of T cells in tuberculosis. Produced via immunoSEQ multiplex PCR; TCRdb's table is partial and in-frame only. The repertoire holds more than 30,000 clones, 94% seen once, with roughly 8% in the top ten. Sequencing was carried out using PBMCs. These receptor sequences come from a donor between 10 and 35 years old with latent tuberculosis or without tuberculosis infection.

This chain connects TRBV11-2 to TRBJ2-7; 13 nucleotides line up with TRBD2. J lost 8 bases, V lost 0 bases, and 1 base had no gene match. This CDR3 region has 14 residues. Germline assignment: CDR1 SGHAT and CDR2 FQNNGV. The CDR3 sequence: CASSLELAGGKQYF. DNA for the CDR3: TGTGCCAGCAGCTTAGAACTAGCGGGAGGGAAGCAGTACTTC.

The gene calls are TRBV7-2 and TRBJ2-1; 13 nucleotides match TRBD2. This CDR3 is 17 amino acids long. Trimming cost V 0 bases and J 9 bases; bases outside gene matches: 8. Germline assignment: CDR1 SGHTA and CDR2 FQGNSA. CDR3 sequence: CASSLALAGGPQGEQFF. The CDR3 DNA follows: TGTGCCAGCAGCTTAGCACTAGCGGGAGGGCCGCAGGGTGAGCAGTTCTTC.

The chain couples TRBV4-1 to TRBJ1-4; D ambiguous. This CDR3 has 14 amino acids. V was shortened by 1 base and J by 8 bases, with 11 bases between the two germline ends. Germline CDR1 reads MGHRA; CDR2 reads YSYEKL. In DNA, the CDR3 is TGCGCCAGCAGCCAAGGATCAGAATGGGAAAAACTGTTTTTT. As protein: CASSQGSEWEKLFF.

The chain links TRBV5-1 to TRBJ2-1; 9 bases match TRBD2. The CDR3 has 15 residues. Germline assignment: CDR1 SGHRS and CDR2 YFSETQ. Trimming took 4 bases from V and 9 from J; bases not matched to a gene: 11. CDR3 DNA: TGCGCCAGCAGCCCCCGACTAGCGGAGGTCGGTGAGCAGTTCTTC. Amino acid sequence: CASSPRLAEVGEQFF.

The chain employs TRBV29-1 and TRBJ2-3; the D gene is possibly TRBD1 (6 bases). Germline lookup yields CDR1 SQVTM and CDR2 ANQGSEA. V lost 0 bases to trimming and J lost 1 base, with 8 bases between them. The CDR3 runs to 14 residues. DNA for the CDR3: TGCAGCGTTGAAGACAGGGGACGCACAGATACGCAGTATTTT. It translates to CSVEDRGRTDTQYF.

The J gene is TRBJ2-1, the V gene TRBV28, with 9 nucleotides matching TRBD2. The CDR3 has 16 amino acids. The junction had 8 bases not matched to a gene; V was cut back by 4 bases and J by 4 bases. Germline V gene data show CDR1 as MDHEN and CDR2 as SYDVKM. The CDR3 spells CASSSPRGRGYNEQFF. The CDR3 nucleotides read TGTGCCAGCAGTTCCCCTCGCGGGAGGGGGTACAATGAGCAGTTCTTC.

The V call is TRBV7-9, the J call TRBJ2-5; 10 bases match TRBD2. J was trimmed by 5 bases and V by 4 bases; bases with no gene match: 19. CDR1 is SEHNR, CDR2 FQNEAQ, per germline (reference sequence). The CDR3 is made up of 19 amino acids. The CDR3 DNA is TGTGCCAGCAGCTCCCGAATCGGGGGGAGCGGGAGGGCCTCGGAGACCCAGTACTTC. Protein: CASSSRIGGSGRASETQYF. Full variable domain (outside the CDR3, taken from reference TRBV7-9 and TRBJ2-5): DTGVSQNPRHKITKRGQNVTFRCDPISEHNRLYWYRQTLGQGPEFLTYFQNEAQLEKSRLLSDRFSAERPKGSFSTLEIQRTEQGDSAMYLCASSSRIGGSGRASETQYFGPGTRLLVL.

The CDR3 DNA reads TGTGCCTGGAGTGCAAGGGGAGGGCGAGGCACTGAAGCTTTCTTT. Protein product: CAWSARGGRGTEAFF. V is TRBV30 and J is TRBJ1-1; weak D call: TRBD1 (5 bases). Trimming stripped 1 base from V and 4 bases from J, with 16 bases between. Germline CDR1 is GTSNPN and CDR2 is SVGIG (reference sequence). The CDR3 contains 15 residues.

V and J are TRBV4-1 and TRBJ2-7; D is undetermined. The CDR3 totals 13 residues. V gave up 1 base and J gave up 0 bases, with 4 bases separating them. Germline V gives CDR1 MGHRA, CDR2 YSYEKL. The CDR3 region is CASSQGASYEQYF. The CDR3 DNA follows: TGCGCCAGCAGCCAAGGGGCCTCCTACGAGCAGTACTTC.

The chain combines TRBV29-1 with TRBJ2-6; a possible D gene is TRBD1 (5 bases). The CDR3 spans 16 residues. The V gene's germline CDR1 is SQVTM and CDR2 ANQGSEA. The V and J ends lost 6 bases and 2 bases respectively, with 17 bases between them. CDR3 in DNA: TGCAGCGTCCTATCCCGCAGGGCTCCTGGGGCCAACGTCCTGACTTTC. It translates to CSVLSRRAPGANVLTF.

The rearrangement joins TRBV7-6 to TRBJ2-1, with 10 positions matching TRBD2. The length of the CDR3 is 14 residues. In germline, CDR1 is SGHVS, CDR2 FNYEAQ. V gave up 3 bases and J gave up 7 bases; unmatched junction bases: 3. CDR3 protein: CASSFLAGDNEQFF. The CDR3 coding sequence is TGTGCCAGCAGCTTTCTAGCGGGAGATAATGAGCAGTTCTTC.

The chain has TRBV18 and TRBJ1-1; perhaps TRBD1 as D (6 bases). Germline assignment: CDR1 KGHSH and CDR2 LQKENI. V was trimmed by 4 bases and J by 1 base, leaving 10 bases between them. CDR3 length: 14 residues. DNA for the CDR3: TGTGCCAGCTCACAGGACAGAAAGAACACTGAAGCTTTCTTT. Protein product: CASSQDRKNTEAFF.

V gene TRBV7-8 combines with J gene TRBJ2-3; a possible D gene is TRBD1 (5 bases). Trimming left V 1 base short and J 6 bases short, with 17 bases between. The CDR3 consists of 16 residues. CDR1 and CDR2 (germline): SGHVS, FQNEAQ. The CDR3 sequence is CASSLEMGPEGDTQYF. The CDR3 region has the DNA TGTGCCAGCAGCTTAGAGATGGGGCCGGAAGGGGATACGCAGTATTTT.

This clone occurred once. This chain connects TRBV7-2 to TRBJ2-5; 11 nucleotides match TRBD2. The V segment lost 5 bases and the J segment 1 base; nucleotides outside the gene matches: 3. The CDR3 has 15 amino acids. CDR1 is SGHTA, CDR2 FQGNSA, per germline. Here the CDR3 reads CASSPSGRLQETQYF. DNA of the CDR3: TGTGCCAGCAGCCCTAGCGGGAGGCTCCAAGAGACCCAGTACTTC.

The rearrangement links TRBV7-9 to TRBJ1-5, with no clear D. The CDR3 runs to 14 residues. With 1 base removed from V and 3 bases from J, the gap between germline ends came to 7 bases. The germline CDR1 and CDR2 sequences are SEHNR and FQNEAQ (reference sequence). The CDR3 spells CASSLGHNNQPQHF. The CDR3 DNA is TGTGCCAGCAGCTTAGGACACAACAATCAGCCCCAGCATTTT.

The sample holds a few counts of this clone. The V and J genes are TRBV6-5 and TRBJ2-1; TRBD2 aligns across 10 bases. Germline assignment: CDR1 MNHEY and CDR2 SVGAGI. The V gene end was trimmed by 6 bases and the J gene end by 6 bases; junction bases not matched to a gene: 5. CDR3 length: 14 residues. In DNA, the CDR3 is TGTGCCAGCAGCCTAGCGGGAGATTTCAATGAGCAGTTCTTC. This encodes CASSLAGDFNEQFF.

The chain links TRBV6-1 to TRBJ2-7; a weak D match, TRBD2 (6 bases). CDR1 and CDR2 (germline): MNHNS, SASEGT. V was trimmed by 4 bases and J by 2 bases, leaving 12 bases between them. This CDR3 is built from 14 residues. CDR3 loop: CASSGDGRPYEQYF. DNA of the CDR3: TGTGCCAGCAGTGGAGACGGGAGACCCTACGAGCAGTACTTC.

The chain links TRBV28 to TRBJ2-1; TRBD2 matches 7 bases. Trimming removed 3 bases from V and 0 bases from J; junction bases left unmatched: 5. This CDR3 spans 16 amino acids. Germline lookup yields CDR1 MDHEN and CDR2 SYDVKM. CDR3 sequence reads: CASSLPLAPSYNEQFF. The CDR3 DNA is TGTGCCAGCAGTTTGCCACTAGCGCCCTCCTACAATGAGCAGTTCTTC.

The chain carries TRBV29-1 and TRBJ2-3; a possible D gene is TRBD1 (5 bases). The CDR3 runs to 14 residues. Germline V gives CDR1 SQVTM, CDR2 ANQGSEA. V shed 5 bases and J shed 3 bases, with 15 bases lying between them. The CDR3 spells CSVKGVGRTDTQYF. For the CDR3, the DNA is TGCAGCGTTAAAGGGGTGGGCAGAACAGATACGCAGTATTTT.

This chain joins TRBV4-3 and TRBJ2-1, with D unclear. The germline V gene has CDR1 LGHNA and CDR2 YSLEER. The V end was cut by 3 bases, the J end by 6 bases, with 18 bases between. This CDR3 is 16 amino acids long. The CDR3: CASSQALAGFGNEQFF. CDR3 nucleotides: TGCGCCAGCAGCCAGGCCCTCGCAGGCTTTGGCAATGAGCAGTTCTTC.

The chain couples TRBV5-1 to TRBJ2-1; a possible D gene is TRBD2 (5 bases). The CDR3 consists of 15 residues. With 4 bases removed from V and 4 bases from J, the gap between germline ends came to 15 bases. CDR1 and CDR2 from the germline V gene are SGHRS and YFSETQ. The CDR3 coding sequence is TGCGCCAGCAGCCGGACCACTAGAGGATACAATGAGCAGTTCTTC. Residues: CASSRTTRGYNEQFF. Supplemented by reference TRBV5-1 and TRBJ2-1, the full variable domain reads KAGVTQTPRYLIKTRGQQVTLSCSPISGHRSVSWYQQTPGQGLQFLFEYFSETQRNKGNFPGRFSGRQFSNSRSEMNVSTLELGDSALYLCASSRTTRGYNEQFFGPGTRLTVL.

The rearrangement joins TRBV5-1 to TRBJ1-4; the match to TRBD1 covers 7 bases. CDR3 length: 16 residues. The J segment lost 4 bases and the V segment lost 4 bases, leaving 10 bases of the junction unmatched. CDR1 is SGHRS and CDR2 is YFSETQ in the germline V gene. The CDR3 DNA reads as TGCGCCAGCAGCGTCGGGACAGCGGCAATTAATGAAAAACTGTTTTTT. This translates into CASSVGTAAINEKLFF.

The chain couples TRBV5-4 to TRBJ2-7; tentative D call: TRBD2 (6 bases). Germline-derived CDR1 and CDR2 are SGHNT and YYREEE (reference sequence). The CDR3 totals 11 residues. V lost 2 bases and J lost 10, with 10 bases in between. The CDR3 is CASSLGGDQYF. CDR3 sequence (DNA): TGTGCCAGCAGCTTAGGAGGGGATCAGTACTTC.

The chain is built from TRBV7-6 and TRBJ2-2; D may be TRBD2 (6 bases). Trimming removed 1 base from V and 0 bases from J, with 12 bases in between. The CDR3 consists of 17 residues. CDR1 and CDR2 (germline): SGHVS, FNYEAQ. Here the CDR3 DNA reads TGTGCCAGCAGCTTAGGGAGGGGCCTACCGAACACCGGGGAGCTGTTTTTT. Amino acid sequence: CASSLGRGLPNTGELFF.

J is TRBJ1-2 and V is TRBV5-5, with D uncertain. CDR1 SGHKS and CDR2 YYEKEE come from the germline V gene (reference sequence). V lost 0 bases, J lost 6 bases, and 9 bases lay in between. The CDR3 runs to 13 residues. In DNA, the CDR3 is TGTGCCAGCAGCTTGGTCCCCTCCGATGGCTACACCTTC. Translation: CASSLVPSDGYTF.

The chain joins TRBV9 to TRBJ2-5; 10 bases align to TRBD2. J lost 2 bases, V lost 3 bases, and 4 bases had no gene match. There are 15 residues in the CDR3. Germline CDR1 reads SGDLS; CDR2 reads YYNGEE. CDR3 DNA sequence: TGTGCCAGCAGCGAAGCGGGAGGGCGGCAAGAGACCCAGTACTTC. It is translated as CASSEAGGRQETQYF.

The chain combines TRBV28 with TRBJ2-1; maybe TRBD1 (5 bases). From germline, CDR1 is MDHEN and CDR2 SYDVKM. V was pared by 3 bases and J by 0 bases, with 9 bases between. The CDR3 is 15 residues long. The CDR3 bases are TGTGCCAGCAGTTTTGACAGAGGCTCCTACAATGAGCAGTTCTTC. Translated, it gives CASSFDRGSYNEQFF.

Notes on this clone: The same CDR3 also results from other DNA sequences found in this sample. The chain employs TRBV7-9 and TRBJ2-7; 7 nucleotides align to TRBD2. The CDR3 spans 14 residues. The J segment lost 3 bases and the V segment lost 5 bases, leaving 7 bases of the junction unmatched. Germline V gene data show CDR1 as SEHNR and CDR2 as FQNEAQ (reference sequence). The CDR3 bases are TGTGCCAGCAGCCCACCTAGCGGAAGCTACGAGCAGTACTTC. Protein: CASSPPSGSYEQYF.

The V call is TRBV11-3, the J call TRBJ2-3; D ambiguous. The V end was cut by 3 bases, the J end by 0 bases, with 7 bases between. Germline V gene data show CDR1 as SGHNT and CDR2 as YENEEA. This CDR3 has 14 amino acids. The DNA for the CDR3 is TGTGCCAGCAGCTTGGCCTTTAGCACAGATACGCAGTATTTT. Its translation: CASSLAFSTDTQYF. Full variable domain (outside the CDR3, taken from reference TRBV11-3 and TRBJ2-3): EAGVVQSPRYKIIEKKQPVAFWCNPISGHNTLYWYLQNLGQGPELLIRYENEEAVDDSQLPKDRFSAERLKGVDSTLKIQPAELGDSAVYLCASSLAFSTDTQYFGPGTRLTVL.

This clone was detected once. The chain links TRBV2 to TRBJ2-1; possible D gene TRBD2, 6 bases. Germline CDR1 and CDR2: SNHLY and FYNNEI. The CDR3 length is 14 residues. The V gene lost 6 bases and the J gene lost 5 bases, with 14 bases spanning the gap. The CDR3 spells CASRRFGGNNEQFF. CDR3 DNA: TGTGCCAGCAGGAGGTTTGGGGGGAACAATGAGCAGTTCTTC.